What follows is one TCR beta chain and its context. Trimming at V came to 4 bases and at J to 7 bases, leaving 18 bases not matched to a gene. In germline, CDR1 is LGHDT, CDR2 YNNKEL (reference sequence). The CDR3 spans 17 residues. Clinical history reported by participants formed the basis on which cohorts were assigned. Profiled with immunoSEQ multiplex PCR; TCRdb holds only in-frame clones, not every one. The top ten hold under 5.5% of the sample, which has some 140,000 clones, roughly 83% seen once. These data are taken from a study of blood T cell repertoires in COVID-19. On the study more broadly: Both acute and convalescent COVID-19 samples were obtained from the United States, Italy and Spain. T cells, B-cell-depleted T cells, or PBMCs supplied cDNA or gDNA.

The source material was PBMCs or T cells enriched from blood (not recorded which). The chain couples TRBV3-1 (or the pseudogene TRBV3-2) to TRBJ2-7, with 8 bases that match TRBD2. The clonotype was recovered from a man aged 40-55 years with acute COVID-19. The CDR3 nucleotides read TGTGCCAGCAGCCCAGGTCGACGGGGGGGTTCTTTGGAAGAGCAGTACTTC. It is translated as CASSPGRRGGSLEEQYF.